This T cell receptor (beta chain) was profiled in a study of identical twins. MiXCR was run by TCRdb on the 5' RACE reads, yielding one entry per CDR3 protein. The sample lists about 920,000 distinct CDR3 sequences, 12% occurring once. Germline loops: CDR1 SNHLY, CDR2 FYNNEI. Trimming left V 10 bases short and J 3 bases short, with 17 bases between. The CDR3 runs to 14 residues. Study-wide results and caveats: Fewer insertions characterized abundant cord blood beta clonotypes, whereas memory repertoires showed none. Low generation probability was overrepresented in out-of-frame alpha sequences shared by twins.

As to this clonotype: What it binds is not known.

No donor was unhealthy or non-Caucasian. The same data also went into a second study, on yellow fever vaccine responses in identical twins.

This TCR derives from a woman under 30 in good health. This chain joins TRBV2 and TRBJ2-3; possible D gene TRBD2, 5 bases. Sequencing input: PBMCs. The CDR3 here is CATLKDTRTDTQYF. CDR3 nucleotides: TGTGCCACCCTAAAGGATACTAGGACAGATACGCAGTATTTT.